This TCR beta chain was profiled in a study of STAT5B mutations in CD4+ large granular lymphocyte leukemia. Study summary: The CDR3 'QG' motif was associated with a particular HLA allele among healthy donors.

The CDR3 is made up of 15 amino acids. Trimming cost V 1 base and J 9 bases, with 18 bases left between them. The germline CDR1 and CDR2 sequences are MNHNS and SASEGT. Sequenced by immunoSEQ multiplex PCR; TCRdb stores in-frame clones only, minus some. The sample lists about 21,000 clones, 70% occurring once. Study results and limitations: Patient CD4-sorted repertoires looked more clonal than healthy CD4+ repertoires, even without putative leukemic clones.

As regards this clone: Its specificity is unknown.

The sample taken for sequencing was CD4+ T cells from blood buffy coats. The rearrangement links TRBV6-1 to TRBJ1-1; the D gene is possibly TRBD1 (5 bases). This clonotype was sampled from a human donor in good health. CDR3 loop: CASSEGLQGAGKAFF. The CDR3 DNA reads as TGTGCCAGCAGTGAAGGTTTGCAAGGGGCCGGGAAAGCTTTCTTT.